This T cell receptor beta chain was captured in a study of T cells in Graves' hyperthyroidism and ophthalmopathy. At least ten counts were recorded for this clonotype. Amplification of TCR beta CDR3 regions was performed using RNA transcripts as template. Carried out on the TCR CDR3, a first-round RT-PCR used the HTBI primer set. TCRdb ran MiXCR on the multiplex PCR reads and lists one entry per CDR3 protein. Here the sample spans hundreds of thousands of distinct CDR3 sequences, 12% to 15% being singletons. V shed 6 bases and J shed 8 bases, with 21 bases lying between them. Germline-derived CDR1 and CDR2 are DFQATT and SNEGSKA (reference sequence). CDR3 length equals 14 residues.

The source is a woman aged 60 to 75 with Graves' ophthalmopathy. The specimen sequenced was blood. The chain recombines TRBV20-1 with TRBJ2-3; D is tentatively TRBD1 or TRBD2 (5 bases each). The CDR3 region is CSAPARGAQGTQYF. CDR3 nucleotide sequence: TGCAGTGCCCCAGCTAGGGGAGCCCAGGGTACGCAGTATTTT.